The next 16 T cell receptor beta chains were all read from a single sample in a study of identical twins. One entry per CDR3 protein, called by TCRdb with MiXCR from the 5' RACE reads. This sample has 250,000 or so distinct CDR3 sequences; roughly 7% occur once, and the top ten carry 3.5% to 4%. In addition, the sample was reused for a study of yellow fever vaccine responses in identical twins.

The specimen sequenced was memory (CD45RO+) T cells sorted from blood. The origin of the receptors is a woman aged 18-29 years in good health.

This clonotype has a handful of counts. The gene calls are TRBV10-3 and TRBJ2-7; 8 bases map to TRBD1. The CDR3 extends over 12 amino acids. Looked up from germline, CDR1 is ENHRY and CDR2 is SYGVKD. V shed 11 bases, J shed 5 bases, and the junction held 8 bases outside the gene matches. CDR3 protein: CAGGQGSNEQYF. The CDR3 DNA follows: TGTGCCGGCGGACAGGGATCGAACGAGCAGTACTTC.

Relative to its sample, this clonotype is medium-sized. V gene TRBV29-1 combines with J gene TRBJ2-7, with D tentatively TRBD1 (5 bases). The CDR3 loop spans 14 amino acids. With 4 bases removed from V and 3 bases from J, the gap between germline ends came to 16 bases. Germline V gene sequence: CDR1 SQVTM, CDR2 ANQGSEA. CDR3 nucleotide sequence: TGCAGCGTTGGGGTTGCAGGGATAGGCTACGAGCAGTACTTC. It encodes CSVGVAGIGYEQYF.

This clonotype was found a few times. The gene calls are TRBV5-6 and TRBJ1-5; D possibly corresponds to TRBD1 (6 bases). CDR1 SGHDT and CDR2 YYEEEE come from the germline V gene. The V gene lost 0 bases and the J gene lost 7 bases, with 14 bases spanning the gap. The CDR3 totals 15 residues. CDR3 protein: CASSLAGQGKQPQHF. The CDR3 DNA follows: TGTGCCAGCAGCTTGGCAGGCCAGGGGAAACAGCCCCAGCATTTT.

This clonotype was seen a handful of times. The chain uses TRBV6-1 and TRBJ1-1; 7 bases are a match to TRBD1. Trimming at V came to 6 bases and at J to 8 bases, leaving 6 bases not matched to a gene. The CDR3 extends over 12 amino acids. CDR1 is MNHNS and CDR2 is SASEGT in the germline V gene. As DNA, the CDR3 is TGTGCCAGCAGGTTCGGACAGGAGGAAGCTTTCTTT. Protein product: CASRFGQEEAFF.

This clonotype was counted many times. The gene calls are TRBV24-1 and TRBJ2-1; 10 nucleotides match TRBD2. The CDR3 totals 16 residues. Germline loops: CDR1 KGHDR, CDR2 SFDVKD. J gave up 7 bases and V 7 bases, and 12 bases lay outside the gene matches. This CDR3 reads CATSTTGQRGGNEQFF. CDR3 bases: TGTGCCACCAGCACGACTGGCCAGCGGGGGGGGAATGAGCAGTTCTTC.

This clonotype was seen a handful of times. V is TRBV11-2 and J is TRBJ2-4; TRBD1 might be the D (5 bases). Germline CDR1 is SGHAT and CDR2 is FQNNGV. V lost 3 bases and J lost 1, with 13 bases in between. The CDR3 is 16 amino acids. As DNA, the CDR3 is TGTGCCAGCAGCTTGGGGCCGTCTCACGCCAAAAACATTCAGTACTTC. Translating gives CASSLGPSHAKNIQYF.

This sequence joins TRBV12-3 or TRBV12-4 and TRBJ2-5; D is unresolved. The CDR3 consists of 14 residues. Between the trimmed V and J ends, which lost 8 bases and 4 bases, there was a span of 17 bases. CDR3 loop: CASGRVYGLETQYF. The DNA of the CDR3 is TGTGCCAGCGGTCGAGTTTACGGGTTAGAGACCCAGTACTTC.

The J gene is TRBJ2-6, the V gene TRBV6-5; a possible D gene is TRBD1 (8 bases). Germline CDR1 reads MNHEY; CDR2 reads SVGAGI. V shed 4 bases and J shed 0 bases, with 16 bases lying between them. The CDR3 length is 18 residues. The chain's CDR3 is CASSFYRGGPSGANVLTF. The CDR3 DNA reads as TGTGCCAGCAGTTTCTACAGGGGGGGTCCCTCTGGGGCCAACGTCCTGACTTTC.

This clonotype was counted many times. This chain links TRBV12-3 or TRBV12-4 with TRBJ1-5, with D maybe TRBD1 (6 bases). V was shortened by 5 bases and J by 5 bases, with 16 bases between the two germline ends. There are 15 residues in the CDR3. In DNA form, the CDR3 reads TGTGCCAGCAGTGTTACAGGGTCGGCGGATCAGCCCCAGCATTTT. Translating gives CASSVTGSADQPQHF.

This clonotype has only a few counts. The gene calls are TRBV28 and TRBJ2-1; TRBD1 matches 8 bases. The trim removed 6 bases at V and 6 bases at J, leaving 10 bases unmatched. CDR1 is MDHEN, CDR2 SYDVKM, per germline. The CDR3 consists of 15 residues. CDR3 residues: CASSSRDRLGNEQFF. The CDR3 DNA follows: TGTGCCAGCAGCTCCCGGGACAGGTTGGGCAATGAGCAGTTCTTC. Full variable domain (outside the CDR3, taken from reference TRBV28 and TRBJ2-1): DVKVTQSSRYLVKRTGEKVFLECVQDMDHENMFWYRQDPGLGLRLIYFSYDVKMKEKGDIPEGYSVSREKKERFSLILESASTNQTSMYLCASSSRDRLGNEQFFGPGTRLTVL.

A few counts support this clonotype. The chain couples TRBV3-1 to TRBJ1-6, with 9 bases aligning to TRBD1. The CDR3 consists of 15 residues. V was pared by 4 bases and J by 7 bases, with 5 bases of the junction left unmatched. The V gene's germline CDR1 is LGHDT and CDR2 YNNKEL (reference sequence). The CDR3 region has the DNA TGTGCCAGCAGCCTCACAGGGGGCGGGAATTCACCCCTCCACTTT. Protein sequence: CASSLTGGGNSPLHF.

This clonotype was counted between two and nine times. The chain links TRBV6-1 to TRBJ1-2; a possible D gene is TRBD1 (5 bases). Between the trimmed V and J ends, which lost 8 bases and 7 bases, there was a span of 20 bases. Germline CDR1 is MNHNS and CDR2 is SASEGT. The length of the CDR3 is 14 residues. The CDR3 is CASGEPGLGGGYTF. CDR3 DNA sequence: TGTGCCAGCGGCGAGCCGGGGCTCGGAGGTGGCTACACCTTC.

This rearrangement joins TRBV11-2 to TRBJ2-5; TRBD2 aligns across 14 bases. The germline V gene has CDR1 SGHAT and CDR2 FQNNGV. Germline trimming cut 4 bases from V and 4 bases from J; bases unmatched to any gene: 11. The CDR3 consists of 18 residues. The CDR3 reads CASSSPGLAGDYPETQYF. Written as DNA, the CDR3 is TGTGCCAGCAGCTCCCCGGGACTAGCGGGGGACTACCCAGAGACCCAGTACTTC.

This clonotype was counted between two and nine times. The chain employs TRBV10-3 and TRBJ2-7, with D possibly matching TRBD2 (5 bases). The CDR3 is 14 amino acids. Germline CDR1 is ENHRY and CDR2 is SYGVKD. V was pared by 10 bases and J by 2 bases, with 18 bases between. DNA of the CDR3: TGTGCCAGCCGCCGCGGGCTAGACACCTACGAGCAGTACGTC. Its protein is CASRRGLDTYEQYV.

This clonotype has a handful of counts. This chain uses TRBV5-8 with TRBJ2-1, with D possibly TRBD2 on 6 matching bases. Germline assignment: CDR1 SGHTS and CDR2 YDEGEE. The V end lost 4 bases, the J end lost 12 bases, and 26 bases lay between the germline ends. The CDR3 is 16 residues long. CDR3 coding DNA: TGTGCCAGCAGCCCCGGACTACCCGAGTCGTTTATCGGGCAGTTCTTC. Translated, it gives CASSPGLPESFIGQFF.

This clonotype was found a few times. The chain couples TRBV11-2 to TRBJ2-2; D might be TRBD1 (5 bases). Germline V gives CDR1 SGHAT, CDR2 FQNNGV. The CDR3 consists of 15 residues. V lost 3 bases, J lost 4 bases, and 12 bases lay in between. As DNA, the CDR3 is TGTGCCAGCAGCTTTAGGGGTATCAGCACCGGGGAGCTGTTTTTT. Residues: CASSFRGISTGELFF.